This T cell receptor (beta chain) emerged from a study of CXCR3-negative and CXCR3-positive naive CD8 T cells. Overall study results and limits: TRB CDR3s were more hydrophobic in CXCR3-positive than in CXCR3-negative naive cells.

This CDR3 contains 15 residues. Per germline, CDR1 SGHAT and CDR2 FQNNGV. The TRB libraries of cDNA were built by UMI-labeled 5' RACE. TCRdb reworked the 5' RACE reads into one entry per CDR3 protein, no DNA. The sample has tens of thousands of distinct CDR3 sequences. With respect to this clonotype: Its antigen is unknown.

V is TRBV11-2 and J is TRBJ2-7; lacking DNA, the TRBD2 call made by TCRdb goes unchecked. The sequence derives from a human donor in good health. Some clones in this sample may be carry-over from other donors' samples. What was sequenced was naive CXCR3+ CD8+ T cells from blood. Subset defined: CD45RO-CCR7+CD27+CD95- naive CD8+ T cells expressing CXCR3 (TNR3+). The CDR3 protein is CASSPIAGGSYEQYF.